This paragraph reports one T cell receptor beta chain. The target antigen is unknown. The V segment lost 3 bases and the J segment 6 bases; nucleotides outside the gene matches: 3. This CDR3 region has 14 residues. Per germline, CDR1 SGHAT and CDR2 FQNNGV. The sample is drawn from a study of cytomegalovirus exposure and HLA in healthy donors. Study-wide background: Sequencing of 150 million to 200 million T cells in an earlier analysis found some 100 million unique TCR beta sequences.

Use of 60 Vbeta and 13 Jbeta primers characterized the PCR. Clones were sequenced by immunoSEQ multiplex PCR, and TCRdb holds only the in-frame ones, with some missing. The sample records about 120,000 clones, 65% to 90% being singletons. General observations from the study: Reports indicated that the classifier achieved high specificity and sensitivity in diagnosing cytomegalovirus status. Available immune exposure information covered CMV serostatus only.

The chain uses TRBV11-2 and TRBJ2-3; 10 bases fit TRBD1. Sequenced material: PBMCs. This clonotype was sampled from a woman between 35 and 50 years old in good health and CMV-seronegative. CDR3 bases: TGTGCCAGCAGCTTGGGACAGGGGCAGGATACGCAGTATTTT. It is translated as CASSLGQGQDTQYF. Full variable domain (outside the CDR3, taken from reference TRBV11-2 and TRBJ2-3): EAGVAQSPRYKIIEKRQSVAFWCNPISGHATLYWYQQILGQGPKLLIQFQNNGVVDDSQLPKDRFSAERLKGVDSTLKIQPAKLEDSAVYLCASSLGQGQDTQYFGPGTRLTVL.